This entry describes one T cell receptor beta chain. Across about two dozen US areas, participants ranged in age from about 18 to 89 years. Researchers sorted participants into cohorts using their self-reported clinical history. The CDR3 covers 12 residues. V shed 11 bases and J shed 6 bases, with 16 bases lying between them. CDR1 LNHDA and CDR2 SQIVND come from the germline V gene (reference sequence). The entry originates in a study of blood T cell repertoires in COVID-19. Overall study context: Collection of acute and convalescent COVID-19 samples took place in the United States, Italy and Spain. PBMCs, B-cell-depleted T cells, or T cells were the source of the cDNA or gDNA that made up the material.

Libraries were prepared by immunoSEQ multiplex PCR; TCRdb keeps only in-frame clonotypes and omits some of them. The repertoire holds roughly 400,000 clones, with roughly 87% as singletons. Source material: PBMCs or T cells enriched from blood (not recorded which). The V and J genes are TRBV19 and TRBJ1-2; D is unclear. This receptor was identified in a woman aged 40 to 50 with acute COVID-19. CDR3 residues: CAGSSVTNGYTF. The CDR3 nucleotides read TGTGCCGGATCCAGCGTGACCAATGGCTACACCTTC. The full variable domain, rest sourced from reference TRBV19 and TRBJ1-2, is DGGITQSPKYLFRKEGQNVTLSCEQNLNHDAMYWYRQDPGQGLRLIYYSQIVNDFQKGDIAEGYSVSREKKESFPLTVTSAQKNPTAFYLCAGSSVTNGYTFGSGTRLTVV.